The rows below give T cell receptor beta chains drawn from one sample of a study of somatic mutations in cytotoxic T cells in rheumatoid arthritis. The assay was immunoSEQ multiplex PCR, and TCRdb's table has in-frame clones only and misses some. The sample gives a few thousand clones, 65% to 85% of which show up once; more than 45% is in the top ten. Sequencing input: CD8+ T cells sorted from blood. The source of these receptors is a woman aged 45-59 years with rheumatoid arthritis. CDR3s include the opening cysteine and the closing phenylalanine or tryptophan. The D gene is left open where the match is weak. Clone size is not always given. Where it is, it says once, few, many or a class for expanded clones.

size,D,J,V,CDR3,DNA
-,-,TRBJ2-1,TRBV30,CAWSVNVGEYNEQFF,TGTGCCTGGAGTGTCAATGTGGGAGAGTACAATGAGCAGTTCTTC
-,TRBD1,TRBJ1-5,TRBV2,CASSEDQGAKPQPQHF,TGTGCCAGCAGTGAAGATCAGGGGGCGAAACCCCAGCCCCAGCATTTT
-,TRBD1,TRBJ1-1,TRBV2,CASSDDGIRGQFEAFF,TGTGCCAGCAGCGACGACGGGATCAGGGGGCAATTTGAAGCTTTCTTT
-,TRBD2,TRBJ2-1,TRBV6-5,CASTRTSGVNEQFF,TGTGCCAGCACCAGAACTAGCGGGGTGAATGAGCAGTTCTTC
-,-,TRBJ1-5,TRBV28,CASSWTAYNQPQHF,TGTGCCAGCAGTTGGACAGCCTACAATCAGCCCCAGCATTTT
once,-,TRBJ2-7,TRBV7-6,CASSRGTDSYEQYF,TGTGCCAGCAGCCGCGGGACAGACTCCTACGAGCAGTACTTC
-,TRBD2,TRBJ2-2,TRBV5-4,CASISGTSGTPGELFF,TGTGCCAGCATTTCGGGGACTAGCGGAACACCCGGGGAGCTGTTTTTT
once,-,TRBJ2-3,TRBV28,CASSLRDWADTQYF,TGTGCCAGCAGTTTACGGGATTGGGCAGATACGCAGTATTTT
-,TRBD2,TRBJ2-1,TRBV9,CASSDEGITSGNFYNEQFF,TGTGCCAGCAGCGACGAGGGAATAACTAGCGGGAACTTCTACAATGAGCAGTTCTTC
-,-,TRBJ2-7,TRBV11-2,CASSLVWHEQYF,TGTGCCAGCAGCTTGGTGTGGCACGAGCAGTACTTC
-,-,TRBJ2-7,TRBV11-2,CASSLSTGPSREQYF,TGTGCCAGCAGCTTAAGTACAGGTCCATCTCGGGAGCAGTACTTC
-,TRBD1,TRBJ2-3,TRBV7-9,CASSFSDRAGTQYF,TGTGCCAGCAGCTTTTCGGACAGGGCCGGTACGCAGTATTTT
medium-sized,TRBD1,TRBJ2-7,TRBV28,CASRLDRASSYEQYF,TGTGCCAGCAGGTTGGACAGGGCGTCCTCCTACGAGCAGTACTTC
-,-,TRBJ2-1,TRBV2,CASSRAGEQFF,TGTGCCAGCTCCCGAGCGGGTGAGCAGTTCTTC
-,-,TRBJ2-3,TRBV6-4,CASSRTTASTDTQYF,TGTGCCAGCAGCCGGACAACCGCTAGCACAGATACGCAGTATTTT
-,TRBD2,TRBJ2-7,TRBV10-1,CASSDVAGAHEQYF,TGCGCCAGCAGTGATGTAGCGGGAGCCCACGAGCAGTACTTC
-,-,TRBJ2-2,TRBV11-3,CASSRATGELFF,TGTGCCAGCAGCCGAGCGACCGGGGAGCTGTTTTTT
-,-,TRBJ2-3,TRBV6-4,CASSPRGGAGDTQYF,TGTGCCAGCAGTCCCAGAGGGGGGGCAGGAGATACGCAGTATTTT
-,-,TRBJ2-1,TRBV4-2,CASSQTTGDSHEQFF,TGTGCCAGCAGCCAAACCACCGGGGATTCCCATGAGCAGTTCTTC
medium-sized,TRBD1,TRBJ2-7,TRBV7-9,CASSLTGQLYEQYF,TGTGCCAGCAGCTTGACAGGGCAGTTATACGAGCAGTACTTC
-,-,TRBJ1-5,TRBV9,CASSSSGLQPQHF,TGTGCCAGCAGCTCAAGTGGCCTTCAGCCCCAGCATTTT
few,-,TRBJ2-7,TRBV6-6,CASSSQGQSGDYEQYF,TGTGCCAGCAGTTCCCAGGGACAGTCGGGGGACTACGAGCAGTACTTC
once,-,TRBJ1-1,TRBV28,CASSLGRGNTEAFF,TGTGCCAGCAGTTTAGGCAGGGGGAACACTGAAGCTTTCTTT
-,TRBD2,TRBJ2-1,TRBV19,CASTAGGEQFF,TGTGCCAGTACCGCCGGGGGGGAGCAGTTCTTC
-,TRBD1,TRBJ1-2,TRBV11-2,CASSPGDSHYGYTF,TGTGCCAGCAGCCCAGGGGACAGCCACTATGGCTACACCTTC
-,-,TRBJ1-2,TRBV2,CASSLTVSYGYTF,TGTGCCAGCAGTTTGACAGTCTCCTATGGCTACACCTTC
-,TRBD2,TRBJ2-1,TRBV9,CASSEGTSGSLEQFF,TGTGCCAGCAGCGAAGGGACTAGCGGGTCTCTTGAGCAGTTCTTC
few,-,TRBJ1-1,TRBV14,CASSPYTGLRSTEAFF,TGTGCCAGCAGCCCCTACACAGGGCTACGGAGCACTGAAGCTTTCTTT
-,-,TRBJ2-2,TRBV13,CASRGEAGELFF,TGTGCCAGCAGAGGCGAGGCCGGGGAGCTGTTTTTT